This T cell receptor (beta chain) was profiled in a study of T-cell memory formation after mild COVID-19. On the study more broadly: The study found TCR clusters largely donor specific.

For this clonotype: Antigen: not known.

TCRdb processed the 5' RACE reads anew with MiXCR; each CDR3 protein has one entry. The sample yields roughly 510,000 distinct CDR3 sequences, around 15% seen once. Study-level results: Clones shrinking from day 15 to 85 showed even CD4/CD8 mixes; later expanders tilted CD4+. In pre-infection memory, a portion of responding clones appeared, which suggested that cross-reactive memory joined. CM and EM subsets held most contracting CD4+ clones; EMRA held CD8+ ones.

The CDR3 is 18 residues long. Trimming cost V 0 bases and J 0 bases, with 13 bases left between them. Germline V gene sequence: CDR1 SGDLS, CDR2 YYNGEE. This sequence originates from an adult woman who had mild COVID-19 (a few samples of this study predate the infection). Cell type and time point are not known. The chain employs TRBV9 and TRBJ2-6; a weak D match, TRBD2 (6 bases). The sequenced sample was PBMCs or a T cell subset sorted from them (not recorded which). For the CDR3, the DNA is TGTGCCAGCAGCGTAGTTGCGGGAAGTAGCTCTGGGGCCAACGTCCTGACTTTC. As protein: CASSVVAGSSSGANVLTF.